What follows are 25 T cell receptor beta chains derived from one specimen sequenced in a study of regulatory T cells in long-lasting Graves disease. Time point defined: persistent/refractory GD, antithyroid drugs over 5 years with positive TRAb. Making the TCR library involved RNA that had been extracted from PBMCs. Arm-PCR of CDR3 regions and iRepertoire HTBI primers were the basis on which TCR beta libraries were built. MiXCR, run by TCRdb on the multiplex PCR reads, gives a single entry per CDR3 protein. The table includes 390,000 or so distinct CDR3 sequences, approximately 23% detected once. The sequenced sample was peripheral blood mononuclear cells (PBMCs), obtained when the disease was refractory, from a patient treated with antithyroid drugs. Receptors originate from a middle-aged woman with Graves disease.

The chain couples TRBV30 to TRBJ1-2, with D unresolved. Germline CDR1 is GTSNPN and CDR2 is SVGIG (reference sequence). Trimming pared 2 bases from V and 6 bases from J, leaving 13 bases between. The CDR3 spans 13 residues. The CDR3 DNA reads TGTGCCTGGAGTTCCGTGAGGGTTGATGGCTACACCTTC. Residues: CAWSSVRVDGYTF.

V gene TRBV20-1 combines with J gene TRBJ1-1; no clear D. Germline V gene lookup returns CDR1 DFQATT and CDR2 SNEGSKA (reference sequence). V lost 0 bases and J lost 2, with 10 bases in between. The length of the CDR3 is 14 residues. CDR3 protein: CSARDHSSNTEAFF. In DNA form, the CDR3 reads TGCAGTGCTAGAGATCACAGCTCTAACACTGAAGCTTTCTTT.

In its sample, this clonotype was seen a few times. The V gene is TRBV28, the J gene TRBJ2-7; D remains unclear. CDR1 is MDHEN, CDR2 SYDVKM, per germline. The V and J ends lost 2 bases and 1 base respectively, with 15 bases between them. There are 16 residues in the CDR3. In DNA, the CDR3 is TGTGCCAGCAGTTTAGGGTACCACCTCCTATCCTACGAGCAGTACTTC. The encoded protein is CASSLGYHLLSYEQYF.

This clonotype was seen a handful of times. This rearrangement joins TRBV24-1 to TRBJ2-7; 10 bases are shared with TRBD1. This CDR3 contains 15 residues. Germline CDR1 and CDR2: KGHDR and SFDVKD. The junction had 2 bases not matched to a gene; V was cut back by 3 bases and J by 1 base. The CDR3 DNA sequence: TGTGCCACCAGTGATCCGGACAGGGGGTCCTACGAGCAGTACTTC. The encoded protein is CATSDPDRGSYEQYF.

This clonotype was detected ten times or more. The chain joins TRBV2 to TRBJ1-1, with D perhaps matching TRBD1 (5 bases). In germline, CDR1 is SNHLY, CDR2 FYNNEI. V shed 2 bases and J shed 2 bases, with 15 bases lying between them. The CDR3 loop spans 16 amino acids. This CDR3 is CASSELLQGLNTEAFF. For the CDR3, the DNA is TGTGCCAGCAGTGAATTACTCCAGGGCCTTAACACTGAAGCTTTCTTT.

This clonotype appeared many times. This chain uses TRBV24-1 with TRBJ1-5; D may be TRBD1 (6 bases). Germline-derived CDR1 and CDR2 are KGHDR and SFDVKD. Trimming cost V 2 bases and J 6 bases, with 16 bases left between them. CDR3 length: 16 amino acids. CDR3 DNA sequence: TGTGCCACCAGTGATTCACACCTGAGGGGGGGTCAGCCCCAGCATTTT. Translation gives CATSDSHLRGGQPQHF.

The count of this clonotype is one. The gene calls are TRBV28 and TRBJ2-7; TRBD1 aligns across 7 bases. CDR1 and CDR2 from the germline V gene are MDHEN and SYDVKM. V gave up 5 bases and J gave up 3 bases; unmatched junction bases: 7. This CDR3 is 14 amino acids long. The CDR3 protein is CASSSRDSRYEQYF. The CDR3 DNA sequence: TGTGCCAGCAGTAGCCGGGACAGCCGCTACGAGCAGTACTTC.

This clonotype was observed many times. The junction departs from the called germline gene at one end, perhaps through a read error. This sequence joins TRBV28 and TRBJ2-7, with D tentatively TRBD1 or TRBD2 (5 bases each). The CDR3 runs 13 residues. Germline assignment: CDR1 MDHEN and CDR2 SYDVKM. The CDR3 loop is CASSLDARAGTDF. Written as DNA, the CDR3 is TGTGCCAGCAGTCTCGACGCAAGGGCAGGGACCGACTTC. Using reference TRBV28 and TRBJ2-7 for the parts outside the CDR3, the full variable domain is DVKVTQSSRYLVKRTGEKVFLECVQDMDHENMFWYRQDPGLGLRLIYFSYDVKMKEKGDIPEGYSVSREKKERFSLILESASTNQTSMYLCASSLDARAGTDFGPGTRLTVT.

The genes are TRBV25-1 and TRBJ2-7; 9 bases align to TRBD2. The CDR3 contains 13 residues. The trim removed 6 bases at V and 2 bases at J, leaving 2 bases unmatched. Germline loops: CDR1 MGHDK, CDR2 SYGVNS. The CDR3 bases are TGTGCCAGCAGGCCTAGCGGGACCTACGAGCAGTACTTC. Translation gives CASRPSGTYEQYF.

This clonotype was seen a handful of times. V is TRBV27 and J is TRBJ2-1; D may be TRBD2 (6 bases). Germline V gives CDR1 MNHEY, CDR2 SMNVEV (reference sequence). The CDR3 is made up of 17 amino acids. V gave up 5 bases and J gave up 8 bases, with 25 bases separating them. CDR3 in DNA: TGTGCCAGCAGTCCAACAACCGGACTGGGAGGAGGCCATGAGCAGTTCTTC. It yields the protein CASSPTTGLGGGHEQFF.

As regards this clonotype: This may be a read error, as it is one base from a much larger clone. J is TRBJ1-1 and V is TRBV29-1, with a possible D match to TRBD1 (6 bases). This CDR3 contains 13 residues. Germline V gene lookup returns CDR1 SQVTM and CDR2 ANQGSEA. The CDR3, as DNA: TGCTGCGGTGGGTGGACAGCCGATATTGAAGCTTTCTTT. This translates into CCGGWTADIEAFF.

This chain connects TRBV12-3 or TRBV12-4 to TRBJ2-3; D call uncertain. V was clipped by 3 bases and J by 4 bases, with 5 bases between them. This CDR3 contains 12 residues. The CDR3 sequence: CASSFVADTQYF. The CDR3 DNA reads TGTGCCAGCAGTTTTGTGGCAGATACGCAGTATTTT.

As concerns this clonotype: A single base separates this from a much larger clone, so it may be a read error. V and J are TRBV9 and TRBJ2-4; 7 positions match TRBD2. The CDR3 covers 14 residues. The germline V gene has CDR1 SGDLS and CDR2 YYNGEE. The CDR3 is CASGVVSGKNIQYF. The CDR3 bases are TGTGCCAGCGGCGTAGTTAGCGGGAAAAACATTCAGTACTTC.

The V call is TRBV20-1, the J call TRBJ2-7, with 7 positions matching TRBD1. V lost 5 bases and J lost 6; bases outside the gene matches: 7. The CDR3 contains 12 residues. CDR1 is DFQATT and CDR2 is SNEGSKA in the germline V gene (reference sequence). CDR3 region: CSALRQGSEQYF. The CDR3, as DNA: TGCAGTGCTTTACGACAGGGTAGCGAGCAGTACTTC.

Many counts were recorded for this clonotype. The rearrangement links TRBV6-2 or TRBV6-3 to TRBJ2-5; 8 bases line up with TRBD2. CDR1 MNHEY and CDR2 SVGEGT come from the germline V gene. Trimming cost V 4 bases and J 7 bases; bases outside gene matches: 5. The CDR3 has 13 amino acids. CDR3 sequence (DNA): TGTGCCAGCAGTTTGGGACTAGGGAGGACCCAGTACTTC. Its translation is CASSLGLGRTQYF.

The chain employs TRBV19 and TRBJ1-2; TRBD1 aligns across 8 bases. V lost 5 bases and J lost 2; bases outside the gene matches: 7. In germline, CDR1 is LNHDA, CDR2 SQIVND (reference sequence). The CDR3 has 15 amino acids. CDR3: CASSRSRDRNYGYTF. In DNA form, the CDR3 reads TGTGCCAGTAGTCGGTCCCGGGACAGGAACTATGGCTACACCTTC.

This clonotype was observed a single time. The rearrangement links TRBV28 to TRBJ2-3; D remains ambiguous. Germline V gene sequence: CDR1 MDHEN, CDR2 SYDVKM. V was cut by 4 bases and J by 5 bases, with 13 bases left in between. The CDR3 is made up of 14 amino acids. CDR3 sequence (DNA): TGTGCCAGCAGTTCCCTTGGGTATCAAGATACGCAGTATTTT. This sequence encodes CASSSLGYQDTQYF.

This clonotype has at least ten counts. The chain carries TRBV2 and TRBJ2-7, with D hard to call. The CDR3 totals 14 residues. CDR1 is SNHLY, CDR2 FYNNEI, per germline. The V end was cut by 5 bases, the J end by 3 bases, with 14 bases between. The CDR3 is CASSFEVTDYEQYF. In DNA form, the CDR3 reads TGTGCCAGCAGTTTTGAGGTCACGGACTACGAGCAGTACTTC.

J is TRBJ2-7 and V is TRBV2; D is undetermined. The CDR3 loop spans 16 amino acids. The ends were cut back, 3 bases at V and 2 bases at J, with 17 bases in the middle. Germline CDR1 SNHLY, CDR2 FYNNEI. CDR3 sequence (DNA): TGTGCCAGCAGTGATTGGCGATGGGCGCACCCCTACGAGCAGTACTTC. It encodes CASSDWRWAHPYEQYF.

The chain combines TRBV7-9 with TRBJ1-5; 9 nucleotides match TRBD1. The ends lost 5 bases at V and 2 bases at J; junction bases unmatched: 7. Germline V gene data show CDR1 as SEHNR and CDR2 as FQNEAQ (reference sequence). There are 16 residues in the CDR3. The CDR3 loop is CASSPPTGGGNQPQHF. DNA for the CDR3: TGTGCCAGCAGCCCCCCGACAGGGGGTGGCAATCAGCCCCAGCATTTT.

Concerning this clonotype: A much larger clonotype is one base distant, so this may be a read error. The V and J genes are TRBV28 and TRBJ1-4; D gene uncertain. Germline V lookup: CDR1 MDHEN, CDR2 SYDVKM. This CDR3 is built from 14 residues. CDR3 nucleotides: TGTGCCAGCAGTTTCTCCGCGCCTAATGGAAAACTGTTTTTT. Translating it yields CASSFSAPNGKLFF. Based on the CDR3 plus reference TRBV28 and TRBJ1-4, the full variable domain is DVKVTQSSRYLVKRTGEKVFLECVQDMDHENMFWYRQDPGLGLRLIYFSYDVKMKEKGDIPEGYSVSREKKERFSLILESASTNQTSMYLCASSFSAPNGKLFFGSGTQLSVL.

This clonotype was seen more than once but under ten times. The CDR3 sequence is CASSFGASGSYEQYF. Here the CDR3 DNA reads TGCGCCAGCAGCTTCGGGGCCTCGGGCTCCTACGAGCAGTACTTC. This rearrangement joins TRBV5-1 to TRBJ2-7; D tentatively fits TRBD1 or TRBD2 (5 bases each). Germline V gene lookup returns CDR1 SGHRS and CDR2 YFSETQ. CDR3 size: 15 residues. Trimming removed 2 bases from V and 0 bases from J, with 12 bases in between.

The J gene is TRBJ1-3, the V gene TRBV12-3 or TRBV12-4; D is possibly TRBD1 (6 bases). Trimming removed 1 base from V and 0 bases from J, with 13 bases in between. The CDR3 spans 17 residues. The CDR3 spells CASSLGDRFRSGNTIYF. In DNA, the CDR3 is TGTGCCAGCAGTTTAGGTGACAGGTTCCGCTCTGGAAACACCATATATTTT.

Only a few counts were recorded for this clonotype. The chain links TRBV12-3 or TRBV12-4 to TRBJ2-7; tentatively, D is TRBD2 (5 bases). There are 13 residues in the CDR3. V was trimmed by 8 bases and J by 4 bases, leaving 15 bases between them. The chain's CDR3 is CASGRSVWYEQYF. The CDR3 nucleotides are TGTGCCAGCGGGAGATCTGTGTGGTACGAGCAGTACTTC.

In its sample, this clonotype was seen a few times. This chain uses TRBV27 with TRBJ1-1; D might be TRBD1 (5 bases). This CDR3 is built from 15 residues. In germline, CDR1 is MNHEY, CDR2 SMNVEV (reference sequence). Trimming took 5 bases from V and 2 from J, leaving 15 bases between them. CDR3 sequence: CASSKGAPGNTEAFF. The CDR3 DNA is TGTGCCAGCAGTAAAGGGGCGCCGGGCAACACTGAAGCTTTCTTT.